A single sample is the source of the 17 T cell receptor beta chains below, sequenced in a study of quantifying T cell responses using KT2 cells. Across the study: TCR alpha and beta constant-region primers primed reverse transcription of RNA.

The cDNA 3' end received a ligated oligonucleotide with a UMI. An equimolar mix of RC1.1 and RC1.2 primed the beta chain across TRBC1 and TRBC2. A single record per CDR3 protein comes from TCRdb applying MiXCR to the UMI-ligation and nested PCR reads. Found here are some 50,000 distinct CDR3 sequences, approximately 10% of them singletons; the top ten hold about 10%. The sample was PBMCs spiked with cells of the T cell clone KT2. Source of these receptors: a human donor.

J is TRBJ2-5 and V is TRBV9, with 9 bases fitting TRBD2. J gave up 4 bases and V 3 bases, and 10 bases lay outside the gene matches. CDR3 length equals 16 residues. Germline values: CDR1 SGDLS, CDR2 YYNGEE. The CDR3 is CASSETSGGGSETQYF. CDR3 DNA sequence: TGTGCCAGCAGCGAGACTAGCGGAGGGGGGTCAGAGACCCAGTACTTC.

The chain combines TRBV2 with TRBJ2-6; 9 nucleotides align to TRBD1. The V segment lost 6 bases and the J segment 0 bases; nucleotides outside the gene matches: 9. CDR3 length equals 18 residues. The V gene's germline CDR1 is SNHLY and CDR2 FYNNEI. CDR3 coding DNA: TGTGCCAGCAGGGCAAAGGGACAGGGAACCTCTGGGGCCAACGTCCTGACTTTC. Translation: CASRAKGQGTSGANVLTF.

The genes are TRBV11-2 and TRBJ1-2, with D unresolved. Germline values: CDR1 SGHAT, CDR2 FQNNGV. Trimming cost V 1 base and J 2 bases, with 2 bases left between them. CDR3 length: 12 residues. CDR3 loop: CASSLVNYGYTF. The CDR3 nucleotides read TGTGCCAGCAGCTTAGTAAACTATGGCTACACCTTC.

This clonotype was counted a few times. V gene TRBV7-9 combines with J gene TRBJ1-2; D gene uncertain. V was cut by 2 bases and J by 5 bases, with 15 bases left in between. Per the germline V gene, CDR1 is SEHNR and CDR2 is FQNEAQ (reference sequence). The CDR3 runs 15 residues. In nucleotides, the CDR3 is TGTGCCAGCAGCTTAATTCCCACGGGAGGGTATGGCTACACCTTC. It translates to CASSLIPTGGYGYTF.

The chain employs TRBV25-1 and TRBJ2-7; D call uncertain. CDR1 MGHDK and CDR2 SYGVNS come from the germline V gene. Between the trimmed V and J ends, which lost 4 bases and 0 bases, there was a span of 7 bases. This CDR3 has 13 residues. This CDR3 is CASSVYGSYEQYF. The CDR3 DNA reads as TGTGCCAGCAGTGTTTACGGCTCCTACGAGCAGTACTTC.

For the CDR3, the DNA is TGTGCCAGCAGCTTGCCGCTGGGGTTTAACTATGGCTACACCTTC. It codes for CASSLPLGFNYGYTF. The chain combines TRBV5-5 with TRBJ1-2; D remains ambiguous. The CDR3 is 15 residues long. Trimming shortened V by 1 base and J by 1 base, and 11 bases separated the two germline ends. Germline-derived CDR1 and CDR2 are SGHKS and YYEKEE (reference sequence).

This clonotype was detected only a few times. This sequence joins TRBV20-1 and TRBJ1-5; D call uncertain. This CDR3 contains 12 residues. Trimming pared 1 base from V and 4 bases from J, leaving 5 bases between. CDR1 DFQATT and CDR2 SNEGSKA come from the germline V gene (reference sequence). This CDR3 reads CSARGENQPQHF. The DNA of the CDR3 is TGCAGTGCTAGAGGGGAGAATCAGCCCCAGCATTTT.

This clonotype was seen a handful of times. V gene TRBV30 combines with J gene TRBJ2-7; a possible D gene is TRBD2 (6 bases). The V end was cut by 8 bases, the J end by 4 bases, with 15 bases between. The CDR3 sequence is 12 residues long. Germline lookup yields CDR1 GTSNPN and CDR2 SVGIG (reference sequence). CDR3 region: CAGRGAVYEQYF. The CDR3 region has the DNA TGTGCCGGCCGCGGGGCTGTTTACGAGCAGTACTTC. The full variable domain, completed using reference TRBV30 and TRBJ2-7, is SQTIHQWPATLVQPVGSPLSLECTVEGTSNPNLYWYRQAAGRGLQLLFYSVGIGQISSEVPQNLSASRPQDRQFILSSKKLLLSDSGFYLCAGRGAVYEQYFGPGTRLTVT.

The chain is built from TRBV13 and TRBJ1-1; D not resolved. Germline assignment: CDR1 PRHDT and CDR2 FYEKMQ (reference sequence). The CDR3 is 11 residues long. V shed 6 bases and J shed 5 bases, with 7 bases lying between them. For the CDR3, the DNA is TGTGCCAGCAGTTTCCGTACTGAAGCTTTCTTT. Its protein is CASSFRTEAFF.

This clonotype has a handful of counts. This chain uses TRBV18 with TRBJ1-1, with D possibly TRBD1 on 6 matching bases. Between the trimmed V and J ends, which lost 2 bases and 10 bases, there was a span of 23 bases. The CDR3 totals 16 residues. CDR1 is KGHSH and CDR2 is LQKENI in the germline V gene. The DNA of the CDR3 is TGTGCCAGCTCACCATGGCCGAGCAGGGGCGTTCTGTCAGCTTTCTTT. Its translation: CASSPWPSRGVLSAFF.

This clonotype has at least ten counts. The rearrangement joins TRBV3-1 to TRBJ2-1; 8 positions agree with TRBD2. After removal of 0 bases from V and 8 bases from J, the junction contained 6 bases not matched to a gene. CDR3 length: 15 amino acids. Germline V gene data show CDR1 as LGHDT and CDR2 as YNNKEL (reference sequence). DNA of the CDR3: TGTGCCAGCAGCCAAGAAGGACTAGCTCGCTATGAGCAGTTCTTC. Encoded protein: CASSQEGLARYEQFF.

This clonotype was seen many times. Here the CDR3 DNA reads TGTGCCAGCAGCCAAAGATGGGGGGCGGGATCACACAATGAGCAGTTCTTC. Residues: CASSQRWGAGSHNEQFF. J is TRBJ2-1 and V is TRBV14; D assignment may be TRBD1 or TRBD2 (6 bases each). Between the trimmed V and J ends, which lost 2 bases and 5 bases, there was a span of 19 bases. Germline lookup yields CDR1 SGHDN and CDR2 FVKESK. This CDR3 is built from 17 residues.

This clonotype showed up just a few times. This chain joins TRBV29-1 and TRBJ1-2; D not resolved. In germline, CDR1 is SQVTM, CDR2 ANQGSEA. Trimming pared 4 bases from V and 0 bases from J, leaving 9 bases between. This CDR3 comprises 13 residues. As DNA, the CDR3 is TGCAGCGTTGGAAGGCCCACTAACTATGGCTACACCTTC. Residues: CSVGRPTNYGYTF.

In its sample, this clonotype was seen a few times. The V call is TRBV20-1, the J call TRBJ2-7; 9 bases fit TRBD1. The V and J ends lost 5 bases and 5 bases, in that order; junction bases with no gene match: 10. Germline CDR1 DFQATT, CDR2 SNEGSKA (reference sequence). CDR3 length: 14 amino acids. The DNA for the CDR3 is TGCAGTGCTCCCGGGGGGACAGGGACGAACGAGCAGTACTTC. Its translation is CSAPGGTGTNEQYF.

This clonotype came up many times. The chain couples TRBV7-8 to TRBJ1-3, with TRBD1 as a possible D gene (5 bases). V was clipped by 4 bases and J by 0 bases, with 10 bases between them. CDR3 length: 15 residues. CDR1 is SGHVS and CDR2 is FQNEAQ in the germline V gene. The CDR3 nucleotides are TGTGCCAGCAGCTGGGGGGGTGACTCTGGAAACACCATATATTTT. Amino acid sequence: CASSWGGDSGNTIYF.

There are a few counts of this clonotype. The chain carries TRBV20-1 and TRBJ2-5; D gene ambiguous. The CDR3 extends over 16 amino acids. V was pared by 3 bases and J by 1 base, with 18 bases between. Germline CDR1 DFQATT, CDR2 SNEGSKA (reference sequence). The CDR3 is CSARGGRGATQETQYF. The CDR3 nucleotides are TGCAGTGCTAGGGGCGGACGCGGAGCTACCCAAGAGACCCAGTACTTC.

The chain is built from TRBV5-4 and TRBJ2-3; 11 bases align to TRBD2. Germline trimming cut 4 bases from V and 6 bases from J; bases unmatched to any gene: 10. The length of the CDR3 is 16 residues. CDR1 and CDR2 from the germline V gene are SGHNT and YYREEE (reference sequence). The DNA of the CDR3 is TGTGCCAGCAGCGCCACTAGCGGGAGAGAAGCGGATACGCAGTATTTT. Translation gives CASSATSGREADTQYF.